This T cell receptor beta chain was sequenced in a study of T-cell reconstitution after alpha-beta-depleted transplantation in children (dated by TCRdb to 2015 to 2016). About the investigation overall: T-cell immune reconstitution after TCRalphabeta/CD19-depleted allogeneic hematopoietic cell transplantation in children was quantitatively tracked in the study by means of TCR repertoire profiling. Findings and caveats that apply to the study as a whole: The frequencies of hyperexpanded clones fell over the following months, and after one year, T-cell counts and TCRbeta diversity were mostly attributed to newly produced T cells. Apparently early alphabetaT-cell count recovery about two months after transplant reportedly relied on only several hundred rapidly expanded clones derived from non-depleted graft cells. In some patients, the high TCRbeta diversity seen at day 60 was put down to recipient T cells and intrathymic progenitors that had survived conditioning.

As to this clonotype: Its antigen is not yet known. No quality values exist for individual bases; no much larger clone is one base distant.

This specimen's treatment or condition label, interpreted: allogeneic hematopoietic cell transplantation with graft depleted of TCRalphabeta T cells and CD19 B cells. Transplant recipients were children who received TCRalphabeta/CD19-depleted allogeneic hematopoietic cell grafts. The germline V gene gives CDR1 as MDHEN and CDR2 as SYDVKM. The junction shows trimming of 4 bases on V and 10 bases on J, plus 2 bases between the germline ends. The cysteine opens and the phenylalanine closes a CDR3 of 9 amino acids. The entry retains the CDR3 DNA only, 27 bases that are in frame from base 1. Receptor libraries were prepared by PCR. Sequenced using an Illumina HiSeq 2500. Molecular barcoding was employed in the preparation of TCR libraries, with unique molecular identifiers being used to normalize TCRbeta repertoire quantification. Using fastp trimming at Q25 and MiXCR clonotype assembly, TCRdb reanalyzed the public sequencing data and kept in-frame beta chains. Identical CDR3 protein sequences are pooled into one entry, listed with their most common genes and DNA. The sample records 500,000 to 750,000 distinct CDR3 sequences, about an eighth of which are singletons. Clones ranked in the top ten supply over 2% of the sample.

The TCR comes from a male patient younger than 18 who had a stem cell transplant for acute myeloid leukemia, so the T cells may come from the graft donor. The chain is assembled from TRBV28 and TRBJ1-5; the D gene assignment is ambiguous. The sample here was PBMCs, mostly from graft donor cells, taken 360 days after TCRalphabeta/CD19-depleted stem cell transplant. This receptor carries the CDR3 CASSYPQHF. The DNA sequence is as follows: TGTGCCAGCAGTTACCCCCAGCATTTT.